A single sample gave rise to the 26 T cell receptor beta chains below, sequenced in a study of Ad26.COV2.S vaccination and SARS-CoV-2 variants. Described treatment: around 19 received Ad26.COV2.S at low or high dose, single or two shots; about five received placebo; per-sample allocation not given. Day 63 after the first vaccine or placebo injection was the time point for sampling. Sequencing used immunoSEQ multiplex PCR; TCRdb keeps in-frame clones, though not all of them. Altogether under 550,000 clones are present, around 87% being singletons, with the ten largest covering about 3.6%. The sequences come from peripheral blood, collected in a trial of Ad26.COV2.S vaccine versus placebo. The receptors were gathered from a person aged 18-65 years who received the Ad26.COV2.S COVID-19 vaccine or a placebo.

This rearrangement joins TRBV6-6 to TRBJ1-1; possibly TRBD1 for D (6 bases). V was cut by 8 bases and J by 11 bases, with 21 bases left in between. This CDR3 region has 13 residues. Germline values: CDR1 MNHNY, CDR2 SVGAGI (reference sequence). The CDR3: CASGWGGVSRAFF. The CDR3 DNA follows: TGTGCCAGCGGATGGGGGGGCGTCTCTCGGGCTTTCTTT.

V and J are TRBV11-3 and TRBJ2-2, with 7 positions matching TRBD2. Trimming at V came to 5 bases and at J to 3 bases, leaving 9 bases not matched to a gene. The CDR3 is made up of 16 amino acids. Per germline, CDR1 SGHNT and CDR2 YENEEA. The CDR3 nucleotides read TGTGCCAGCAGCGAAACCCAGCGGGGCTACACCGGGGAGCTGTTTTTT. Translating it yields CASSETQRGYTGELFF.

V gene TRBV6-1 combines with J gene TRBJ1-5; weak D call: TRBD1 (6 bases). V was pared by 0 bases and J by 4 bases, with 7 bases between. This CDR3 contains 14 residues. CDR1 and CDR2 from the germline V gene are MNHNS and SASEGT. DNA of the CDR3: TGTGCCAGCAGTGAAGCAGGGGGAAATCAGCCCCAGCATTTT. As protein: CASSEAGGNQPQHF.

The CDR3 nucleotides are TGTGCCAGCAGGGATAATGAAAAACTGTTTTTT. Translated, it gives CASRDNEKLFF. The chain couples TRBV2 to TRBJ1-4; no clear D. CDR1 is SNHLY, CDR2 FYNNEI, per germline. CDR3 size: 11 residues. Trimming pared 6 bases from V and 4 bases from J, leaving 3 bases between.

V usage is TRBV28 and J usage is TRBJ2-7, with D perhaps matching TRBD2 (6 bases). The V gene lost 6 bases and the J gene lost 2 bases, with 14 bases spanning the gap. The CDR3 spans 14 residues. Germline CDR1 reads MDHEN; CDR2 reads SYDVKM. This CDR3 reads CASRPGVGPYEQYF. CDR3 bases: TGTGCCAGCAGACCGGGGGTGGGACCCTACGAGCAGTACTTC.

The chain links TRBV12-3 or TRBV12-4 to TRBJ1-2; D is unresolved. This CDR3 region has 13 residues. V lost 1 base, J lost 2 bases, and 5 bases lay in between. The CDR3 DNA is TGTGCCAGCAGTTTAGGGCCAAACTATGGCTACACCTTC. Protein product: CASSLGPNYGYTF.

This sequence joins TRBV5-1 and TRBJ2-7, with no clear D. The CDR3 runs 14 residues. Trimming took 0 bases from V and 0 from J, leaving 7 bases between them. Germline-derived CDR1 and CDR2 are SGHRS and YFSETQ. CDR3 sequence: CASSLVGDSYEQYF. CDR3 nucleotide sequence: TGCGCCAGCAGCTTGGTGGGCGACTCCTACGAGCAGTACTTC.

This rearrangement joins TRBV7-2 to TRBJ2-2; TRBD1 matches 9 bases. There are 15 residues in the CDR3. The V segment lost 1 base and the J segment 8 bases; nucleotides outside the gene matches: 5. Germline V gives CDR1 SGHTA, CDR2 FQGNSA. For the CDR3, the DNA is TGTGCCAGCAGCTTAGACAGGGGGCTAATGGGGGAGCTGTTTTTT. This gives the protein CASSLDRGLMGELFF. Using reference TRBV7-2 and TRBJ2-2 for the parts outside the CDR3, the full variable domain is GAGVSQSPSNKVTEKGKDVELRCDPISGHTALYWYRQSLGQGLEFLIYFQGNSAPDKSGLPSDRFSAERTGGSVSTLTIQRTQQEDSAVYLCASSLDRGLMGELFFGEGSRLTVL.

The chain uses TRBV9 and TRBJ1-4; TRBD1 matches 11 bases. J gave up 5 bases and V 4 bases, and 4 bases lay outside the gene matches. Germline CDR1 is SGDLS and CDR2 is YYNGEE. The CDR3 has 15 amino acids. The CDR3 loop is CASSIGTGGNEKLFF. DNA of the CDR3: TGTGCCAGCAGCATTGGGACAGGGGGAAATGAAAAACTGTTTTTT.

This sequence joins TRBV23-1 and TRBJ1-2; no firm D call. TRBV23-1 belongs to the ORF category, with a function that is uncertain. CDR3 length: 17 amino acids. Trimming removed 3 bases at V and 4 bases at J, with 21 bases between. The CDR3 nucleotides read TGCGCCAGCAGTCAGGAAGGGCCATCCTCCACATTCTATGGCTACACCTTC. This sequence encodes CASSQEGPSSTFYGYTF.

This clone showed up just once. V and J are TRBV10-2 and TRBJ2-7; no definite D call. In germline, CDR1 is WSHSY, CDR2 SAAADI. Trimming removed 5 bases from V and 3 bases from J, with 14 bases in between. The CDR3 runs to 14 residues. Written as DNA, the CDR3 is TGCGCCAGCAGTACTACGGTAGGAGACTACGAGCAGTACTTC. Translated, it gives CASSTTVGDYEQYF.

V is TRBV9 and J is TRBJ2-7; D perhaps matches TRBD2 (5 bases). Germline V gene sequence: CDR1 SGDLS, CDR2 YYNGEE. This CDR3 comprises 14 residues. V was trimmed by 2 bases and J by 5 bases, leaving 14 bases between them. CDR3 residues: CASSVTGEWNEQYF. The CDR3 DNA reads as TGTGCCAGCAGCGTTACCGGGGAGTGGAACGAGCAGTACTTC.

This clone was counted only a few times. The chain couples TRBV5-5 to TRBJ2-2, with D hard to call. The CDR3 runs to 16 residues. Between the trimmed V and J ends, which lost 2 bases and 2 bases, there was a span of 13 bases. Germline CDR1 is SGHKS and CDR2 is YYEKEE (reference sequence). The CDR3 is CASSLITGGNTGELFF. The CDR3 nucleotides read TGTGCCAGCAGCTTAATAACCGGCGGAAACACCGGGGAGCTGTTTTTT.

The chain employs TRBV12-3 or TRBV12-4 and TRBJ2-7, with D possibly being TRBD1 (5 bases). V lost 3 bases to trimming and J lost 4 bases, with 10 bases between them. CDR3 length: 13 amino acids. The CDR3 loop is CASSFGAGYEQYF. In DNA form, the CDR3 reads TGTGCCAGCAGTTTTGGGGCTGGTTACGAGCAGTACTTC.

The chain is built from TRBV11-2 and TRBJ2-7; D possibly uses TRBD1 or TRBD2 (5 bases each). The V end lost 5 bases, the J end lost 3 bases, and 17 bases lay between the germline ends. Germline V gives CDR1 SGHAT, CDR2 FQNNGV. The CDR3 totals 15 residues. In nucleotides, the CDR3 is TGTGCCAGCAGCACCGGGACGGGCCCCCTCTACGAGCAGTACTTC. Translating gives CASSTGTGPLYEQYF.

This chain connects TRBV11-2 to TRBJ2-7; D gene uncertain. V gave up 1 base and J gave up 3 bases, with 10 bases separating them. CDR1 is SGHAT, CDR2 FQNNGV, per germline. The CDR3 is 14 amino acids. This CDR3 is CASSLVAEHYEQYF. In nucleotides, the CDR3 is TGTGCCAGCAGCTTAGTTGCGGAGCACTACGAGCAGTACTTC.

The J gene is TRBJ1-1, the V gene TRBV11-1; D perhaps matches TRBD1 (5 bases). Looked up from germline, CDR1 is SGHAT and CDR2 is FQDESV (reference sequence). This CDR3 region has 15 residues. Trimming left V 3 bases short and J 5 bases short, with 16 bases between. This CDR3 is CASSLAPGKGTEAFF. The CDR3 bases are TGTGCCAGCAGCTTGGCCCCGGGGAAGGGGACTGAAGCTTTCTTT.

This clone was recorded once. The rearrangement joins TRBV5-1 to TRBJ1-1, with TRBD1 matching 9 bases. The CDR3 totals 15 residues. Trimming cost V 3 bases and J 1 base; bases outside gene matches: 4. Germline lookup yields CDR1 SGHRS and CDR2 YFSETQ. CDR3 bases: TGCGCCAGCAGCTCTCGGACAGGGGCGAACACTGAAGCTTTCTTT. Translating gives CASSSRTGANTEAFF.

The rearrangement uses TRBV11-2 and TRBJ1-1, with D possibly matching TRBD1 (6 bases). CDR3 length equals 12 residues. Germline V CDR1 and CDR2: SGHAT, FQNNGV. V was clipped by 4 bases and J by 8 bases, with 11 bases between them. CDR3 bases: TGTGCCAGCAGCTCACAGGGAACAGAAGCTTTCTTT. It encodes CASSSQGTEAFF.

The genes are TRBV28 and TRBJ1-6, with a weak D call TRBD1 (5 bases). From germline, CDR1 is MDHEN and CDR2 SYDVKM. This CDR3 spans 14 amino acids. The V end lost 7 bases, the J end lost 8 bases, and 15 bases lay between the germline ends. CDR3 sequence: CASKPSRGDSPLHF. DNA of the CDR3: TGTGCCAGCAAACCCAGCCGAGGGGATTCACCCCTCCACTTT. Filled out from reference TRBV28 and TRBJ1-6, the complete variable domain reads DVKVTQSSRYLVKRTGEKVFLECVQDMDHENMFWYRQDPGLGLRLIYFSYDVKMKEKGDIPEGYSVSREKKERFSLILESASTNQTSMYLCASKPSRGDSPLHFGNGTRLTVT.

The CDR3 reads CASSGGGTLPNEQFF. The CDR3 DNA follows: TGTGCCAGCAGTGGGGGAGGGACTCTACCCAATGAGCAGTTCTTC. The rearrangement uses TRBV6-4 and TRBJ2-1; 7 bases agree with TRBD2. CDR1 and CDR2 from the germline V gene are MRHNA and SNTAGT. This CDR3 region has 15 residues. Trimming took 4 bases from V and 6 from J; bases not matched to a gene: 9.

The count of this clone is one. The chain is built from TRBV10-3 and TRBJ1-5, with a possible D match to TRBD1 (5 bases). Trimming cost V 6 bases and J 7 bases, with 16 bases left between them. The CDR3 covers 14 residues. Germline V gene data show CDR1 as ENHRY and CDR2 as SYGVKD. The CDR3 here is CAISDGAGGQPQHF. CDR3 bases: TGTGCCATCAGCGATGGGGCGGGAGGACAGCCCCAGCATTTT.

V is TRBV7-6 and J is TRBJ1-6; 7 bases fit TRBD1. This CDR3 has 16 residues. V shed 1 base and J 5 bases; nucleotides not matched to a gene: 5. Per germline, CDR1 SGHVS and CDR2 FNYEAQ. CDR3 in amino acids: CASSLGSGTDNSPLHF. The CDR3 DNA reads as TGTGCCAGCAGCTTAGGTTCAGGGACAGATAATTCACCCCTCCACTTT.

The chain joins TRBV4-1 to TRBJ1-3, with no clear D. CDR3 length: 16 amino acids. V gave up 0 bases and J gave up 0 bases, with 9 bases separating them. CDR1 is MGHRA, CDR2 YSYEKL, per germline. CDR3 DNA: TGCGCCAGCAGCCAAGAATCGCGGGTCTCTGGAAACACCATATATTTT. As protein: CASSQESRVSGNTIYF.

This clone was seen only once. J is TRBJ1-5 and V is TRBV7-2; no clear D gene. Germline-derived CDR1 and CDR2 are SGHTA and FQGNSA. The length of the CDR3 is 14 residues. Trimming stripped 2 bases from V and 11 bases from J, with 16 bases between. The CDR3 DNA sequence: TGTGCCAGCAGCTTACGCGGACCAGACGGGGCCCAGCATTTT. Its protein product is CASSLRGPDGAQHF.

A remark on this clone: One end of the junction is discordant with germline, which a read error may explain. The rearrangement uses TRBV5-1 and TRBJ2-3; 8 bases match TRBD2. Germline V gene data show CDR1 as SGHRS and CDR2 as YFSETQ. This CDR3 region has 17 residues. The CDR3 loop reads CASRLGLAGTSTDTQYF. The CDR3 region has the DNA TGCGCCAGCAGATTGGGGTTAGCGGGGACGAGCACAGATACGCAGTATTTT.